This T cell receptor beta chain was observed in a study of T cell responses to AZD1222 COVID-19 vaccine. General study results and limits: The sample set comprised mostly white British donors with more females, and clonal diversity was possibly underestimated. Spike-wide vaccine-associated CD4 TCRs dominated at 160-218 and 743-854. Only a handful of people who got AZD1222 tested seropositive at baseline.

Per the germline V gene, CDR1 is SGHRS and CDR2 is YFSETQ. This CDR3 is built from 15 residues. The V end was cut by 0 bases, the J end by 0 bases, with 8 bases between. On this clone: Its target is unknown. The same CDR3 is also encoded by other DNA sequences in this sample.

This table comes from immunoSEQ multiplex PCR, and its TCRdb copy is limited to in-frame clones, with some not included. The data hold fewer than 150,000 clones, with 90% observed a single time. Pooled together were second doses at about 4 or about 12 weeks. Specimen: peripheral blood, collected 28 days after the second AZD1222 dose. This chain connects TRBV5-1 to TRBJ2-3; TRBD2 is a possible D gene (5 bases). This sequence originates from an adult who received the AZD1222 COVID-19 vaccine. The CDR3 DNA reads TGCGCCAGCAGCTTGGGGCCGGGGAGCACAGATACGCAGTATTTT. Residues: CASSLGPGSTDTQYF.